Sequencing of this T cell receptor (beta chain) was carried out in a study of shared clonotypes between healthy human individuals. Findings and caveats of the study: Generally, naive subsets came out with larger estimated richness than memory subsets.

TCRdb keeps only in-frame clones here, not all; method: immunoSEQ multiplex PCR. This table holds around 2.5 million clones, 93% found once. The CDR3 spans 18 residues. Germline trimming cut 2 bases from V and 0 bases from J; bases unmatched to any gene: 13. The V gene's germline CDR1 is SGHAT and CDR2 FQNNGV. Note on this clone: Its antigen is unidentified.

The source is a man aged 18 to 30 in good health. Some clones in this sample may be carry-over from other donors' samples. Sequencing was carried out using naive CD4+ T cells from PBMCs. Subset defined: CD45RA+ positively selected. The rearrangement uses TRBV11-2 and TRBJ2-7; 7 nucleotides agree with TRBD2. The CDR3 here is CASSLLQASGSSSYEQYF. In DNA, the CDR3 is TGTGCCAGCAGCTTACTCCAAGCTAGCGGCAGTAGCTCCTACGAGCAGTACTTC.